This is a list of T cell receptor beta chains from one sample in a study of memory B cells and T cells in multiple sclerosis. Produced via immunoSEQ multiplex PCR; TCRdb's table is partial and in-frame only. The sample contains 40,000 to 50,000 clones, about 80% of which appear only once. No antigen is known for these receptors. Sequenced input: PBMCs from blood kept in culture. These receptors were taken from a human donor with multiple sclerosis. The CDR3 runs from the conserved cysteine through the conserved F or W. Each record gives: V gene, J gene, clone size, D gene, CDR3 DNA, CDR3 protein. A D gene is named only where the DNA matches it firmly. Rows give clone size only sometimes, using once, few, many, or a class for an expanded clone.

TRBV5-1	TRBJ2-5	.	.	TGCGCCAGCAGCTACAACTCCGAGACCCAGTACTTC	CASSYNSETQYF
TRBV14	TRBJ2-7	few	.	TGTGCCAGCAGCCAAGGACTATACTACGAGCAGTACTTC	CASSQGLYYEQYF
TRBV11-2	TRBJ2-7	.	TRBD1	TGTGCCAGCAGCCCCGGACAGGGCGTCGGCGAGCAGTACTTC	CASSPGQGVGEQYF
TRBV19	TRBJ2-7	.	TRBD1	TGTGCCAGTAGTATAAGGCAGGGGGATTCCTACGAGCAGTACTTC	CASSIRQGDSYEQYF
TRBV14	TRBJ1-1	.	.	TGTGCCAGCAGCCAAGACAGAAACACTGAAGCTTTCTTT	CASSQDRNTEAFF
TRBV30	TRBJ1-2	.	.	TGTGCCTGGAGTGTCACAGGTTACTTTATGGGTAACTATGGCTACACCTTC	CAWSVTGYFMGNYGYTF
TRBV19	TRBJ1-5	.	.	TGTGCCAGTAGTATCCTTCGAAGCAATCAGCCCCAGCATTTT	CASSILRSNQPQHF
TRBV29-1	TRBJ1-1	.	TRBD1	TGCAGCGGTGGGACAGATGAAGCTTTCTTT	CSGGTDEAFF
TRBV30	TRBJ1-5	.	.	TGTGCCTGGAGTGTAGTCAATCAGCCCCAGCATTTT	CAWSVVNQPQHF
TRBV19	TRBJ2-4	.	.	TGTGCCAGCTCCGGACAGTCGCTAGCCAAAAACATTCAGTACTTC	CASSGQSLAKNIQYF
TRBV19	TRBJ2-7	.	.	TGTGCCAGTAATGGACAGAGCTCCTACGAGCAGTACTTC	CASNGQSSYEQYF
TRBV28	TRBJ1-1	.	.	TGTGCCAGCAGAGGGTTTGGTACTGAAGCTTTCTTT	CASRGFGTEAFF
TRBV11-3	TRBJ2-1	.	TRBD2	TGTGCCAGCAGCTTATTCAGGAGCGGGGGTAGTAATGAGCAGTTCTTC	CASSLFRSGGSNEQFF
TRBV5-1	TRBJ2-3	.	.	TGCGCCAGCAGCGAACTCCAAGGGCCCACAGATACGCAGTATTTT	CASSELQGPTDTQYF
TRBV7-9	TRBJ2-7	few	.	TGTGCCAGCAGCTTAGTAGCAGGGCCCGAGCAGTACTTC	CASSLVAGPEQYF
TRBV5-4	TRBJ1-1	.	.	TGTGCCAGTGAGGGGAACACTGAAGCTTTCTTT	CASEGNTEAFF
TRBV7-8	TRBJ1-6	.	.	TGTGCCAGCAGCTCCCTCGGGAGTTCACCCCTCCACTTT	CASSSLGSSPLHF
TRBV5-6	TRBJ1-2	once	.	TGTGCCAGCAGCGACATGACAGGAGGCTACACCTTC	CASSDMTGGYTF
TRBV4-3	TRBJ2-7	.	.	TGCGCCAGCAGCCCCTCAGCGAGCTCCTACGAGCAGTACTTC	CASSPSASSYEQYF
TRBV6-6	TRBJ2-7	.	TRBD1	TGTGCCAGCAGGACAGGGTTCGAGCAGTACTTC	CASRTGFEQYF
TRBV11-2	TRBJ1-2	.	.	TGTGCCAGCAGCTTATCTCCTCTGCCTCAACTACGGGGCTACACCTTC	CASSLSPLPQLRGYTF
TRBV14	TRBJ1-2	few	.	TGTGCCAGCAGCCTCGGAGTTTATGGCTACACCTTC	CASSLGVYGYTF
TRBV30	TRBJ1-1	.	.	TGTGCCTGGAGTCATGTGGGACACACTGAAGCTTTCTTT	CAWSHVGHTEAFF
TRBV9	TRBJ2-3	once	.	TGTGCCAGCAGTGAGACTAACACGTTTGATACGCAGTATTTT	CASSETNTFDTQYF
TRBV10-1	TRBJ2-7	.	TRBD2	TGCGCCAGCAGTGAGAGGACTAGCGGGGCAGACTCCTACGAGCAGTACTTC	CASSERTSGADSYEQYF
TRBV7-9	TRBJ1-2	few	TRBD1	TGTGCCAGCAGCCCCGGGACAGGGTTATATGGCTACACCTTC	CASSPGTGLYGYTF
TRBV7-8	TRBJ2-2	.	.	TGTGCCAGCAGCTTAGTAGGGCTAGCCTACACCGGGGAGCTGTTTTTT	CASSLVGLAYTGELFF
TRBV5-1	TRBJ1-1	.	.	TGCGCCAGCAGCTTGGATCGTATGGACACTGAAGCTTTCTTT	CASSLDRMDTEAFF
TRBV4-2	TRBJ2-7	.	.	TGTGCCAGCAGCCGAGGGGGGTCCGCAGGAGACTACGAGCAGTACTTC	CASSRGGSAGDYEQYF
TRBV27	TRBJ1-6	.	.	TGTGCCAGCAGTTTAGCCGAGAATTCACCCCTCCACTTT	CASSLAENSPLHF
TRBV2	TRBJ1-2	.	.	TGTGCCAGCAGTAGGGACGGATTTTATGGCTACACCTTC	CASSRDGFYGYTF
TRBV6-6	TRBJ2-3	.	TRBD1	TGTGCCAGCAGTTACTCCGGGACAGGGACCACAGATACGCAGTATTTT	CASSYSGTGTTDTQYF
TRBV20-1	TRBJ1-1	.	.	TGCAGTGCGGGAAGCACTGAAGCTTTCTTT	CSAGSTEAFF
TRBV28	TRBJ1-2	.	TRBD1	TGTGCCAGCAGCTTCCGAGCGACAGGGGTGAGCGGCTACACCTTC	CASSFRATGVSGYTF
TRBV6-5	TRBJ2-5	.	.	TGTGCCAGCAGTTCAACGGCCCGGAAGACCCAGTACTTC	CASSSTARKTQYF
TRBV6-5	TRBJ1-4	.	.	TGTGCCAGCAGGGGTCGGGTCCCCTTGGAAAAACTGTTTTTT	CASRGRVPLEKLFF
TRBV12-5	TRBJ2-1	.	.	TGTGCTAGTGGTTTGGGGGGAGGAGCTTCCTACAATGAGCAGTTCTTC	CASGLGGGASYNEQFF
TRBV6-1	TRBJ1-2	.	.	TGTGCCAGCAGTGAAGGGACACAACACTATGGCTACACCTTC	CASSEGTQHYGYTF
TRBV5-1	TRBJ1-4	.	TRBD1	TGCGCCAGCGGACAGGACATTAATGAAAAACTGTTTTTT	CASGQDINEKLFF
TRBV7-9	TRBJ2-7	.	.	TGTGCCAGCAGCGACGGAGGAGGGGGGTACGAGCAGTACTTC	CASSDGGGGYEQYF
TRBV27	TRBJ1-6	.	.	TGTGCCAGCAGTTTATCCGAGGGATCACCCCTCCACTTT	CASSLSEGSPLHF
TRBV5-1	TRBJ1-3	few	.	TGCGCCAGCAGCTTGGCAGGGTACGGAAACACCATATATTTT	CASSLAGYGNTIYF
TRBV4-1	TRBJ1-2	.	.	TGCGCCAGCAGCCATTGGACAGTTTCCTATGGCTACACCTTC	CASSHWTVSYGYTF
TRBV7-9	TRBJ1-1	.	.	TGTGCCAGCAGCTTACGTGGCACTGAAGCTTTCTTT	CASSLRGTEAFF
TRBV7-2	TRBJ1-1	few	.	TGTGCCAGCAGCTTGGGGTATCGGACTGAAGCTTTCTTT	CASSLGYRTEAFF
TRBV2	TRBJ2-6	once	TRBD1	TGTGCCAGCAGTTTACCCCTGGGACAGGCCCGCTCTGGGGCCAACGTCCTGACTTTC	CASSLPLGQARSGANVLTF
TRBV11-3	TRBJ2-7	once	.	TGTGCCAGCAGCTTAGCCGCAGGACAGTCCTACGAGCAGTACTTC	CASSLAAGQSYEQYF
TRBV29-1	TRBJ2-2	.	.	TGCAGCGTCCCCGGTGCTATCCCTGACACCGGGGAGCTGTTTTTT	CSVPGAIPDTGELFF
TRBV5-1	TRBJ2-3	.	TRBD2	TGCGCCAGCAGTCCTGGACTAGCGGGGGGCACAGATACGCAGTATTTT	CASSPGLAGGTDTQYF
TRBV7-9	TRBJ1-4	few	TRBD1	TGTGCCAGCAGCCCGACAGGGGGCAGTGAAAAACTGTTTTTT	CASSPTGGSEKLFF
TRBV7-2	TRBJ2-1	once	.	TGTGCCAGCAGCTTAGGTGATGGGGGGCCGTGGAATGAGCAGTTCTTC	CASSLGDGGPWNEQFF
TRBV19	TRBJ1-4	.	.	TGTGCCAGTAGTAGACGAAATGAAAAACTGTTTTTT	CASSRRNEKLFF
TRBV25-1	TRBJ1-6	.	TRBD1	TGTGCCAGCAGTGAATTGACAGGGCACCCGAATTCACCCCTCCACTTT	CASSELTGHPNSPLHF
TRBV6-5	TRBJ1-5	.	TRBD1	TGTGCCAGCAGTTACGCCACAGGGGGGAATCAGCCCCAGCATTTT	CASSYATGGNQPQHF